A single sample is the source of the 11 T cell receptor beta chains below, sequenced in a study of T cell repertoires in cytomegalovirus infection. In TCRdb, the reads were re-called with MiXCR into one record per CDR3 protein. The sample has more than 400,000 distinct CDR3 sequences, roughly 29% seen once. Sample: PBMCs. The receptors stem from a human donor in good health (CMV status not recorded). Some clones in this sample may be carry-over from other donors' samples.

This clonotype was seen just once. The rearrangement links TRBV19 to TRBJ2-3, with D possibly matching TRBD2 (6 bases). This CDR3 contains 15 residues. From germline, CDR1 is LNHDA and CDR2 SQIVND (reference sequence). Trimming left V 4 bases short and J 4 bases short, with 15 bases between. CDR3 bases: TGTGCCAGTAGTAGACGGGAGATAGCATCAGATACGCAGTATTTT. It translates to CASSRREIASDTQYF.

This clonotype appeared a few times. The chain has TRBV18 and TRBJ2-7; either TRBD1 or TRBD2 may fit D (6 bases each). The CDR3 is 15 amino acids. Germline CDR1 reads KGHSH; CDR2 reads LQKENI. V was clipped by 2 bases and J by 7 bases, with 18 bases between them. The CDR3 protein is CASSPTGQPGGEQYF. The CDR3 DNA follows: TGTGCCAGCTCACCAACCGGACAGCCCGGGGGTGAGCAGTACTTC.

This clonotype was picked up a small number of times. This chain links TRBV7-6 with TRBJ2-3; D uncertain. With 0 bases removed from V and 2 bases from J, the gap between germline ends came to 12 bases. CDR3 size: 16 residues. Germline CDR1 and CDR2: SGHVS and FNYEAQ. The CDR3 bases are TGTGCCAGCAGCTTAGCCCAAGAGGACCTCACAGATACGCAGTATTTT. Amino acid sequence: CASSLAQEDLTDTQYF.

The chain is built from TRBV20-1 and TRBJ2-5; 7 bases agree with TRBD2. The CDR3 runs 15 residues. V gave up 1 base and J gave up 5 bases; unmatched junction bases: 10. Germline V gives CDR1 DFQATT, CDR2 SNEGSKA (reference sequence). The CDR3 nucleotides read TGCAGTGCTAGAGCCCGAGAGGGAGGGCTGGAGACCCAGTACTTC. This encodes CSARAREGGLETQYF.

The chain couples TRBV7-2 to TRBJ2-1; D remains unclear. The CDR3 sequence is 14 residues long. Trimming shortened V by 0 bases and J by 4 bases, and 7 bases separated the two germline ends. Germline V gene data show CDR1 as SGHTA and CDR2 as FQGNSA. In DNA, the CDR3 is TGTGCCAGCAGCTTAGCTAGGCATTACAATGAGCAGTTCTTC. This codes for CASSLARHYNEQFF.

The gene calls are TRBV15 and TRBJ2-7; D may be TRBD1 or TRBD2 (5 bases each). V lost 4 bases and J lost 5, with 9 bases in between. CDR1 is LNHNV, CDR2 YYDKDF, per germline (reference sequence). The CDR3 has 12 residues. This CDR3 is CATSTGTHEQYF. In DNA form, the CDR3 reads TGTGCCACCAGCACAGGGACCCACGAGCAGTACTTC.

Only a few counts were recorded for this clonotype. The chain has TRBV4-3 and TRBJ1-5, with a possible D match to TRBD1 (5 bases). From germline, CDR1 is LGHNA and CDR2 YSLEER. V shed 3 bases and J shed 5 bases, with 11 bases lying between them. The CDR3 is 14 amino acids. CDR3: CASSQGRSDQPQHF. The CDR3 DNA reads TGCGCCAGCAGCCAGGGACGGTCTGATCAGCCCCAGCATTTT.

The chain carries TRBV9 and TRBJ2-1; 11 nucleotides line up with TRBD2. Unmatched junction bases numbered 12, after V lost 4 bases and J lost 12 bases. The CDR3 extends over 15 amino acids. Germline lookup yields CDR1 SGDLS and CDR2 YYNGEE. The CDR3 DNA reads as TGTGCCAGCAGCCTAGAACTAGCGGGGGCCCAAGGGCAGTTCTTC. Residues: CASSLELAGAQGQFF.

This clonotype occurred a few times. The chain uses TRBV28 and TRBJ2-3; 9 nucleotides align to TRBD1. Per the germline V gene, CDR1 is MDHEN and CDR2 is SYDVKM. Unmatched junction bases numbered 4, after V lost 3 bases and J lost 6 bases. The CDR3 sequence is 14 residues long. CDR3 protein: CASSLRDRDDTQYF. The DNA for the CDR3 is TGTGCCAGCAGTTTGAGGGACAGGGATGATACGCAGTATTTT. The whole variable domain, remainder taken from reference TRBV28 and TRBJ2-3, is DVKVTQSSRYLVKRTGEKVFLECVQDMDHENMFWYRQDPGLGLRLIYFSYDVKMKEKGDIPEGYSVSREKKERFSLILESASTNQTSMYLCASSLRDRDDTQYFGPGTRLTVL.

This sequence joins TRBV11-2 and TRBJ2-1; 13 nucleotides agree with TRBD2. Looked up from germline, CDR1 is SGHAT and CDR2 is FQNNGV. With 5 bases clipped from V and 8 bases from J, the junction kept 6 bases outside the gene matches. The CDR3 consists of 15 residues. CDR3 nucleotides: TGTGCCAGCAGCGAGGGACTAGCGGGAAGGGATGAGCAGTTCTTC. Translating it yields CASSEGLAGRDEQFF.

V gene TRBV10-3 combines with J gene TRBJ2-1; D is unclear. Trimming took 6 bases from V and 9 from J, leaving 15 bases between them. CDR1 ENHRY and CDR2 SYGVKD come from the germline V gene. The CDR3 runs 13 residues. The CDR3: CAISESRTGEQFF. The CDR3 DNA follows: TGTGCCATCAGCGAAAGCCGTACCGGTGAGCAGTTCTTC.